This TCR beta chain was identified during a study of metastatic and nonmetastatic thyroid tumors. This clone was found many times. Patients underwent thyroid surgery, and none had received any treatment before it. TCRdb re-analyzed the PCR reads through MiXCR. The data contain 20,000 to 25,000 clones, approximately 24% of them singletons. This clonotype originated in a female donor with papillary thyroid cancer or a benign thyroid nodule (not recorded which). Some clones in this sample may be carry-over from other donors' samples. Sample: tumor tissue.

The CDR3 coding sequence is TGTGCCAGCAGTCCGCGACCGGGACAGGGGGATGAAAAACTGTTTTTT. It yields the protein CASSPRPGQGDEKLFF. This chain connects TRBV6-2 or TRBV6-3 to TRBJ1-4; 11 bases line up with TRBD1. The germline gives CDR1 MNHEY, CDR2 SVGEGT. The CDR3 runs to 16 residues. Germline trimming cut 5 bases from V and 6 bases from J; bases unmatched to any gene: 8.